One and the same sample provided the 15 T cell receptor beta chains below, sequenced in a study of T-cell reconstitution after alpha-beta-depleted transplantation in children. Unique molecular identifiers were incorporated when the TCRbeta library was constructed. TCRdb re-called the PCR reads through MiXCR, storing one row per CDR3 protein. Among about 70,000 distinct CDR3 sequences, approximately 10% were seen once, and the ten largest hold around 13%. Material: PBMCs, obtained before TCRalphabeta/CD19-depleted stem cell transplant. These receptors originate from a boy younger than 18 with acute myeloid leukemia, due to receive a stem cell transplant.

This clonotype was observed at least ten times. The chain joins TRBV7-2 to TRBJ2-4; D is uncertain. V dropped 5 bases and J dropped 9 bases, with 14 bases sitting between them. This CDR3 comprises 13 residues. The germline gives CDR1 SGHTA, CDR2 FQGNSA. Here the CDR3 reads CASSHQKIGIQYF. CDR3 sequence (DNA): TGTGCCAGCAGCCACCAGAAAATTGGCATTCAGTACTTC.

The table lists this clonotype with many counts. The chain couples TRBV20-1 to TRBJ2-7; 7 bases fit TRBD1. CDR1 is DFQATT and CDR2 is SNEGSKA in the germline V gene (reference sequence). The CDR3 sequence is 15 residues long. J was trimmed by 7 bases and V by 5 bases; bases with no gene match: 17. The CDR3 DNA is TGCAGTGCTCTTGTCCGGGACAGCCTGGATTGGGAGCAGTACTTC. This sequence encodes CSALVRDSLDWEQYF.

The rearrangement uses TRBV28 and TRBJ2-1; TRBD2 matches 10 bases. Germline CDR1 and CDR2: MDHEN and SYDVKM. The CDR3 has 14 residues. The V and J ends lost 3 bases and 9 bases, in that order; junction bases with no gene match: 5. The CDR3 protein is CASSLGLARGEQFF. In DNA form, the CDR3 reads TGTGCCAGCAGTTTGGGACTAGCGAGAGGTGAGCAGTTCTTC.

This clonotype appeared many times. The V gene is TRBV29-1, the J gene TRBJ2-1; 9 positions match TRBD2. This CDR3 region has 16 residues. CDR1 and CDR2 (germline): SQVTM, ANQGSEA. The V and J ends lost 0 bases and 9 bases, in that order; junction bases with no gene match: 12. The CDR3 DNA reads TGCAGCGTTGAAGACTGGCTAGCGGGACGGAGGGCTGAGCAGTTCTTC. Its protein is CSVEDWLAGRRAEQFF.

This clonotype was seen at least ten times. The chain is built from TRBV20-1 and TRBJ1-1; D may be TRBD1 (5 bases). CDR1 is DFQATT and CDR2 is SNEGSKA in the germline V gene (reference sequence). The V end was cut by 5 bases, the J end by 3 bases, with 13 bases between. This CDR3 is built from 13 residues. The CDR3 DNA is TGCAGTGCTCGATACGGGGCGTACACTGAAGCTTTCTTT. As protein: CSARYGAYTEAFF.

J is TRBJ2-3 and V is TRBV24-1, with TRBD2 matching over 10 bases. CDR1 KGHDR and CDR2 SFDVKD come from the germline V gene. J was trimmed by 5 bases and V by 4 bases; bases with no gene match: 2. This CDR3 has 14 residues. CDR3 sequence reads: CATSEAGGLDTQYF. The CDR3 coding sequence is TGTGCCACCAGTGAAGCGGGGGGGTTAGATACGCAGTATTTT.

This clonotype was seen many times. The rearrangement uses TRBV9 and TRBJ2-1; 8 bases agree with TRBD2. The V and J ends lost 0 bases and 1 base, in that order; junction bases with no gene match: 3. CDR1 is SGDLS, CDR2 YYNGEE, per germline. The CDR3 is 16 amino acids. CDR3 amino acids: CASSVVSGGSYNEQFF. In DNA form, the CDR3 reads TGTGCCAGCAGCGTAGTGAGCGGGGGTTCCTACAATGAGCAGTTCTTC.

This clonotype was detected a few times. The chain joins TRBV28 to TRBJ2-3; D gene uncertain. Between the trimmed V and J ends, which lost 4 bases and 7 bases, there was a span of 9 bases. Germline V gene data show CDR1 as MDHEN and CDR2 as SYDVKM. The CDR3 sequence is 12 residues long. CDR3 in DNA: TGTGCCAGCAGTTCGCCCACCCATACGCAGTATTTT. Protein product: CASSSPTHTQYF.

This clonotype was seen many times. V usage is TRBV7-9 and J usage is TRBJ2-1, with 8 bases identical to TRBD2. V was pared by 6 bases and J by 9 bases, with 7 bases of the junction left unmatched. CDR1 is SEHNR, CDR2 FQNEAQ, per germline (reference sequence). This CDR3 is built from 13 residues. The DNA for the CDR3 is TGTGCCAGCAGGCCGGGTAGCGGGATTGAGCAGTTCTTC. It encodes CASRPGSGIEQFF.

The chain's CDR3 is CASSPGLPGEQYV. Written as DNA, the CDR3 is TGTGCCAGCAGCCCTGGGCTCCCAGGAGAGCAGTACGTC. The genes are TRBV7-9 and TRBJ2-7; D not certain. This CDR3 has 13 amino acids. The germline CDR1 and CDR2 sequences are SEHNR and FQNEAQ (reference sequence). Trimming removed 5 bases at V and 7 bases at J, with 15 bases between.

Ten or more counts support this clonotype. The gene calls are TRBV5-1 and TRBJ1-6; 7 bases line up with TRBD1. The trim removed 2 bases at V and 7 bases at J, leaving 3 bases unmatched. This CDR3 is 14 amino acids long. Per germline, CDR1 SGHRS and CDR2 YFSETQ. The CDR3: CASSFRGENSPLHF. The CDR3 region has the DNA TGCGCCAGCAGCTTCAGGGGGGAAAATTCACCCCTCCACTTT. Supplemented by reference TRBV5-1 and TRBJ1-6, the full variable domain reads KAGVTQTPRYLIKTRGQQVTLSCSPISGHRSVSWYQQTPGQGLQFLFEYFSETQRNKGNFPGRFSGRQFSNSRSEMNVSTLELGDSALYLCASSFRGENSPLHFGNGTRLTVT.

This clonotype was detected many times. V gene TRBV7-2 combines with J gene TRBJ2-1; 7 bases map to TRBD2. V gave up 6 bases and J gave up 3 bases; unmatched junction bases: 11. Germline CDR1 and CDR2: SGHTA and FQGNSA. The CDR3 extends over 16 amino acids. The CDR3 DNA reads TGTGCCAGCAGTCCCATCGCGGGAGTTTTCTACAATGAGCAGTTCTTC. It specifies CASSPIAGVFYNEQFF.

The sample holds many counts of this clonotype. The CDR3 bases are TGCAGCGTTCGGGTAGCGGTCACAGATACGCAGTATTTT. This codes for CSVRVAVTDTQYF. J is TRBJ2-3 and V is TRBV29-1; a possible D gene is TRBD2 (6 bases). The CDR3 has 13 residues. Trimming took off 5 bases at V and 2 bases at J, with 11 bases between the two ends. Germline CDR1 reads SQVTM; CDR2 reads ANQGSEA.

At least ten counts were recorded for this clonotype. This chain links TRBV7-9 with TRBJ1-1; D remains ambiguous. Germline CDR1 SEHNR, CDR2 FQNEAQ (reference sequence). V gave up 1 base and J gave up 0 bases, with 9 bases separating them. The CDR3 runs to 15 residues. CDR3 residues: CASSLDSGVNTEAFF. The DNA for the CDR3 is TGTGCCAGCAGCTTAGATTCGGGAGTGAACACTGAAGCTTTCTTT. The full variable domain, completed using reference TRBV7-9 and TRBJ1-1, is DTGVSQNPRHKITKRGQNVTFRCDPISEHNRLYWYRQTLGQGPEFLTYFQNEAQLEKSRLLSDRFSAERPKGSFSTLEIQRTEQGDSAMYLCASSLDSGVNTEAFFGQGTRLTVV.

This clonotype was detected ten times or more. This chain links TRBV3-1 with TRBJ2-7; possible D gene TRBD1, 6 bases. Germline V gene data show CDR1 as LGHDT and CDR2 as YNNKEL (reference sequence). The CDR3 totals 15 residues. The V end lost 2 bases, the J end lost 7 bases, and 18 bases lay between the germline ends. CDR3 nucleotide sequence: TGTGCCAGCAGCCAAAGGGGGAACAGGTTGGGTGAGCAGTACTTC. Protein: CASSQRGNRLGEQYF.